Shown below are 10 T cell receptor beta chains from a single sample sequenced in a study of shared clonotypes between healthy human individuals. Generated by immunoSEQ multiplex PCR, the TCRdb table keeps only in-frame clones and is missing some. The repertoire holds more than 550,000 clones, with roughly 94% as singletons. Naive CD8 cells were CD45RO-negative, positively selected for CCR7, excluding terminally differentiated effector memory CD45RA+ cells. The sequenced material came from naive CD8+ T cells sorted from blood. The receptor set was obtained from a young man in good health.

The chain couples TRBV28 to TRBJ2-1; no clear D. The V gene's germline CDR1 is MDHEN and CDR2 SYDVKM. The CDR3 spans 13 residues. V was trimmed by 8 bases and J by 4 bases, leaving 12 bases between them. The CDR3 spells CASARESYNEQFF. The DNA of the CDR3 is TGTGCCAGCGCGAGAGAGTCATACAATGAGCAGTTCTTC.

This clone was observed a single time. The CDR3 reads CASSSGQNSNQPQHF. In nucleotides, the CDR3 is TGTGCCAGCAGTTCAGGACAGAATAGCAATCAGCCCCAGCATTTT. The chain combines TRBV27 with TRBJ1-5, with D tentatively TRBD1 (6 bases). Looked up from germline, CDR1 is MNHEY and CDR2 is SMNVEV (reference sequence). V was shortened by 4 bases and J by 0 bases, with 10 bases between the two germline ends. The CDR3 totals 15 residues.

The V call is TRBV6-1, the J call TRBJ1-5, with D possibly being TRBD1 (6 bases). Germline V lookup: CDR1 MNHNS, CDR2 SASEGT. Trimming took 2 bases from V and 5 from J, leaving 10 bases between them. The CDR3 sequence is 14 residues long. The CDR3 protein is CASSERTAHQPQHF. Here the CDR3 DNA reads TGTGCCAGCAGTGAAAGGACAGCTCATCAGCCCCAGCATTTT.

To note about this clone: Other DNA sequences in the same sample also yield this CDR3. V is TRBV27 and J is TRBJ2-1, with D maybe TRBD1 (5 bases). The CDR3 is 12 residues long. Germline V CDR1 and CDR2: MNHEY, SMNVEV (reference sequence). The V and J ends lost 3 bases and 6 bases respectively, with 6 bases between them. This CDR3 reads CASSFQGNEQFF. The CDR3 DNA follows: TGTGCCAGCAGTTTTCAGGGCAATGAGCAGTTCTTC.

Concerning this clone: The same CDR3 is also encoded by other DNA sequences in this sample. The rearrangement joins TRBV7-9 to TRBJ2-7; 7 positions match TRBD1. Germline loops: CDR1 SEHNR, CDR2 FQNEAQ (reference sequence). The CDR3 is 15 amino acids. V shed 3 bases and J 2 bases; nucleotides not matched to a gene: 7. Here the CDR3 DNA reads TGTGCCAGCAGCTTGAGGGACAGTTCTACCTACGAGCAGTACTTC. Translated, it gives CASSLRDSSTYEQYF.

The chain carries TRBV28 and TRBJ2-5, with 9 bases identical to TRBD1. This CDR3 spans 16 amino acids. V gave up 3 bases and J gave up 4 bases; unmatched junction bases: 9. CDR1 and CDR2 from the germline V gene are MDHEN and SYDVKM. The CDR3 spells CASSLVGTGRSETQYF. In DNA, the CDR3 is TGTGCCAGCAGTTTGGTAGGGACAGGGAGGTCAGAGACCCAGTACTTC.

The V call is TRBV9, the J call TRBJ1-1, with 11 bases fitting TRBD1. Germline V gives CDR1 SGDLS, CDR2 YYNGEE. V lost 0 bases, J lost 6 bases, and 4 bases stayed unmatched. CDR3 length equals 15 residues. The CDR3 sequence is CASSVEGQGVAEAFF. CDR3 in DNA: TGTGCCAGCAGCGTAGAGGGACAGGGGGTTGCTGAAGCTTTCTTT.

This chain uses TRBV28 with TRBJ2-7; D unclear. V dropped 6 bases and J dropped 3 bases, with 6 bases sitting between them. Germline values: CDR1 MDHEN, CDR2 SYDVKM. The CDR3 is 11 residues long. The CDR3, as DNA: TGTGCCAGCAGCCACGGCTACGAGCAGTACTTC. Encoded protein: CASSHGYEQYF.

The J gene is TRBJ2-1, the V gene TRBV11-2, with D possibly called TRBD1 or TRBD2 (5 bases each). Trimming left V 1 base short and J 8 bases short, with 24 bases between. The CDR3 loop spans 18 amino acids. The germline gives CDR1 SGHAT, CDR2 FQNNGV. CDR3 sequence (DNA): TGTGCCAGCAGCTTAGCCCTAACGGTAGGAGTATGGGGGTATGAGCAGTTCTTC. Translation gives CASSLALTVGVWGYEQFF.

This clone was picked up one time. This rearrangement joins TRBV6-5 to TRBJ2-1; 7 bases are shared with TRBD1. J gave up 3 bases and V 2 bases, and 4 bases lay outside the gene matches. Germline assignment: CDR1 MNHEY and CDR2 SVGAGI. The CDR3 runs 15 residues. CDR3 region: CASSYTTGLYNEQFF. CDR3 sequence (DNA): TGTGCCAGCAGTTACACGACAGGGCTCTACAATGAGCAGTTCTTC.